This entry describes one TCR beta chain. The antigen remains undetermined. The data originate from a study of response to subunit inactivated influenza vaccine. TCRdb re-called the RT-PCR reads through MiXCR, storing one row per CDR3 protein. The profile shows hundreds of thousands of distinct CDR3 sequences, about 15% of them singletons. Germline loops: CDR1 GTSNPN, CDR2 SVGIG (reference sequence). Unmatched junction bases numbered 13, after V lost 2 bases and J lost 5 bases. This CDR3 is 17 amino acids long. Study-level points and caveats: Authors proposed each seasonal influenza vaccination draws in few new T cells.

The sequencing here drew on PBMCs from blood, taken approximately 15 days before vaccination. This sequence joins TRBV30 and TRBJ2-5, with 11 positions matching TRBD2. The origin of this receptor is a man aged 50 to 60 who received an inactivated influenza vaccine. The CDR3 loop reads CAWSHKPRTSGPETQYF. CDR3 nucleotides: TGTGCCTGGAGTCACAAGCCAAGGACTAGCGGGCCTGAGACCCAGTACTTC.